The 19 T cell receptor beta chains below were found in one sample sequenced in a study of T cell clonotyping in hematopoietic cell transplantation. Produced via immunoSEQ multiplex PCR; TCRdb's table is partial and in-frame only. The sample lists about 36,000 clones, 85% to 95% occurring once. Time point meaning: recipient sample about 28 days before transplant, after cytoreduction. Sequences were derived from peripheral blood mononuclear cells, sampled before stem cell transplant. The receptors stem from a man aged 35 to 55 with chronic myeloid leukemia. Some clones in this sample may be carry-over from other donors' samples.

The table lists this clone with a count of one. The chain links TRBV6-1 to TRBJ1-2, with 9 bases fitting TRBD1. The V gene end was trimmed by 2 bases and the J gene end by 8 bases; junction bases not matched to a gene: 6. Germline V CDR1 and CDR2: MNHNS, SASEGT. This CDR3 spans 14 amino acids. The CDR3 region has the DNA TGTGCCAGCAGTGAACTCCCGGGACAGGGAGGCTACACCTTC. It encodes CASSELPGQGGYTF.

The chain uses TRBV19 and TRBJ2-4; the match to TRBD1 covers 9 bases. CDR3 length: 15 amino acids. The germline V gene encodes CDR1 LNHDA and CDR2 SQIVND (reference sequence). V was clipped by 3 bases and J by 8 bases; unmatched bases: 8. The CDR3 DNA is TGTGCCAGTAGTATTCAAAAGACAGGGGGAGACATTCAGTACTTC. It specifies CASSIQKTGGDIQYF.

This CDR3 is CASSLPGEETQYF. The CDR3 nucleotides read TGTGCCAGCAGTTTGCCAGGGGAGGAGACCCAGTACTTC. The chain uses TRBV28 and TRBJ2-5; D perhaps matches TRBD1 (6 bases). V gave up 3 bases and J gave up 5 bases, with 10 bases separating them. Germline V gives CDR1 MDHEN, CDR2 SYDVKM. The CDR3 contains 13 residues.

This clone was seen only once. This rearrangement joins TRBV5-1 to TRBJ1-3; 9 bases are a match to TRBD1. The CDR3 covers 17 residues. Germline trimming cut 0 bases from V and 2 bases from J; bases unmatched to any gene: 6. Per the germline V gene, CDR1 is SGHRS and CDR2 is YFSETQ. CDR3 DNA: TGCGCCAGCAGCTTGGGCCCCACAGGGGGCCCTGGAAACACCATATATTTT. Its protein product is CASSLGPTGGPGNTIYF.

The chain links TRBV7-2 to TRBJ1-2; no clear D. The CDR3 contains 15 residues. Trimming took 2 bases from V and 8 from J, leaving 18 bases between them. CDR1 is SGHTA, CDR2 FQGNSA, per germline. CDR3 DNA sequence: TGTGCCAGCAGCTTAAGGTCTCATAAAACGGAGGGCTACACCTTC. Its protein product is CASSLRSHKTEGYTF.

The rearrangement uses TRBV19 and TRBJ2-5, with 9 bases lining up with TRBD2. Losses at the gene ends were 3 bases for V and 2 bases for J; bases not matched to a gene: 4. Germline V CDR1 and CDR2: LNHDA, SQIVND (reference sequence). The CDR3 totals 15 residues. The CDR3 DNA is TGTGCCAGTAGTATTTTAGCGGGGGAGCAAGAGACCCAGTACTTC. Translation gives CASSILAGEQETQYF.

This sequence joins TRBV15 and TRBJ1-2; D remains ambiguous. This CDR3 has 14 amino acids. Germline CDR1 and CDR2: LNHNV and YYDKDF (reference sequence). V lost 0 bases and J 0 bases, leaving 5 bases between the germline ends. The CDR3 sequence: CATSRDASNYGYTF. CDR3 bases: TGTGCCACCAGCAGAGATGCATCTAACTATGGCTACACCTTC. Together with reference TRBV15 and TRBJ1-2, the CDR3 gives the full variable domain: DAMVIQNPRYQVTQFGKPVTLSCSQTLNHNVMYWYQQKSSQAPKLLFHYYDKDFNNEADTPDNFQSRRPNTSFCFLDIRSPGLGDTAMYLCATSRDASNYGYTFGSGTRLTVV.

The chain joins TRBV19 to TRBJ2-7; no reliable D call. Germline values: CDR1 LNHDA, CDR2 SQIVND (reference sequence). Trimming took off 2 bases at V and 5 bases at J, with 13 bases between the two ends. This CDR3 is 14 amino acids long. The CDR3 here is CASSISHRAHEQYF. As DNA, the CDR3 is TGTGCCAGTAGTATATCACACCGGGCCCACGAGCAGTACTTC.

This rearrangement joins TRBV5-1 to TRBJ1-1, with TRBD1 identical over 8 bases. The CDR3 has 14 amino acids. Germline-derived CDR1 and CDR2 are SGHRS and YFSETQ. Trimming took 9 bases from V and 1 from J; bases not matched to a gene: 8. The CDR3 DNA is TGCGCCACCTCAACCGGGACAGGGAACACTGAAGCTTTCTTT. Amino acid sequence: CATSTGTGNTEAFF.

CDR3 in amino acids: CASSQDSLGTGNNSPLHF. For the CDR3, the DNA is TGTGCCAGCAGCCAAGATTCGTTAGGGACAGGGAACAATTCACCCCTCCACTTT. The rearrangement links TRBV4-2 to TRBJ1-6; 9 nucleotides agree with TRBD1. Germline CDR1 is LGHNA and CDR2 is YNFKEQ. V was pared by 0 bases and J by 7 bases, with 10 bases of the junction left unmatched. The CDR3 extends over 18 amino acids.

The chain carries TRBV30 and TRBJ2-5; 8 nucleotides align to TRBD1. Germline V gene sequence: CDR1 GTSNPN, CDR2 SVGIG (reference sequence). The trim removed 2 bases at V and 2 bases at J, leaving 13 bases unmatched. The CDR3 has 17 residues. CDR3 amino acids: CAWSLGRQGSFQETQYF. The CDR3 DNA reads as TGTGCCTGGAGTCTCGGCCGACAGGGGAGTTTTCAAGAGACCCAGTACTTC.

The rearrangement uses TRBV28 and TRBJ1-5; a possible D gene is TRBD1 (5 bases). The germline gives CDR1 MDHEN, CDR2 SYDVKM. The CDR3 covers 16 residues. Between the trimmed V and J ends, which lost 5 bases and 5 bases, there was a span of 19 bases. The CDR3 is CASSHNRQIGDQPQHF. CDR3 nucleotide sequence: TGTGCCAGCAGTCACAACCGACAGATAGGGGATCAGCCCCAGCATTTT.

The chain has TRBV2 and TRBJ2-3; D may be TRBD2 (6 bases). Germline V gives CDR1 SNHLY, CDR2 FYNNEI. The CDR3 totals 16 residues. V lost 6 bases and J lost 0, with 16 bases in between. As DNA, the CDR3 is TGTGCCAGCAGCGCTGCAGGCCGGGGGAGCACAGATACGCAGTATTTT. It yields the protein CASSAAGRGSTDTQYF.

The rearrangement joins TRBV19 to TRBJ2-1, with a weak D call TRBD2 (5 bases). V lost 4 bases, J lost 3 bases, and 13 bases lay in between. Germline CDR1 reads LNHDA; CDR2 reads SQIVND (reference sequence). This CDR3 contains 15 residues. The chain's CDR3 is CASSTGVGFYNEQFF. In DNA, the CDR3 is TGTGCCAGTAGTACCGGGGTAGGGTTCTACAATGAGCAGTTCTTC. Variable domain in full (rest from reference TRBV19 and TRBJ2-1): DGGITQSPKYLFRKEGQNVTLSCEQNLNHDAMYWYRQDPGQGLRLIYYSQIVNDFQKGDIAEGYSVSREKKESFPLTVTSAQKNPTAFYLCASSTGVGFYNEQFFGPGTRLTVL.

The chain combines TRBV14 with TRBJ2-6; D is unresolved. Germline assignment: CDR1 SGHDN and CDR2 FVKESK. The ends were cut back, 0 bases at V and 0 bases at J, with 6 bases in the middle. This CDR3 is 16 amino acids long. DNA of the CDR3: TGTGCCAGCAGCCAAGATTCCAGCTCTGGGGCCAACGTCCTGACTTTC. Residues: CASSQDSSSGANVLTF. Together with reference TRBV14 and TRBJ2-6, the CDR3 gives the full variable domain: EAGVTQFPSHSVIEKGQTVTLRCDPISGHDNLYWYRRVMGKEIKFLLHFVKESKQDESGMPNNRFLAERTGGTYSTLKVQPAELEDSGVYFCASSQDSSSGANVLTFGAGSRLTVL.

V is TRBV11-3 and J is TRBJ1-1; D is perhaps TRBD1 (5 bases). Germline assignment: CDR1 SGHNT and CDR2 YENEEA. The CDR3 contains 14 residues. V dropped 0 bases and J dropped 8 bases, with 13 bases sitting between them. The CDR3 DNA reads TGTGCCAGCAGCTTAGATCGTGGGGCAGCAGAAGCTTTCTTT. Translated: CASSLDRGAAEAFF.

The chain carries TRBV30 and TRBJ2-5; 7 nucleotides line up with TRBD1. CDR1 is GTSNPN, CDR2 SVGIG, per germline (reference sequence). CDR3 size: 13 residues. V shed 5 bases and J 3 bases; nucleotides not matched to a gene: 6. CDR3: CAWDPTGEETQYF. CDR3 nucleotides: TGTGCCTGGGACCCTACAGGGGAAGAGACCCAGTACTTC.

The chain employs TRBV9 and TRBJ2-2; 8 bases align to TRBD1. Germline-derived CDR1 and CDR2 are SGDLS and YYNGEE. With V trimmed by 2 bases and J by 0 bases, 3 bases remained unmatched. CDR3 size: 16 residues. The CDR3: CASSVWTGSNTGELFF. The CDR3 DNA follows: TGTGCCAGCAGCGTCTGGACAGGGTCGAACACCGGGGAGCTGTTTTTT.

CDR3 nucleotide sequence: TGTGCCAGCAGCCAAGATGGTAGTCGGGACAGGGGAAAGAATGGCTACACCTTC. Protein: CASSQDGSRDRGKNGYTF. The rearrangement joins TRBV14 to TRBJ1-2; 10 bases are shared with TRBD1. The ends lost 0 bases at V and 6 bases at J; junction bases unmatched: 13. CDR3 length: 18 amino acids. Per the germline V gene, CDR1 is SGHDN and CDR2 is FVKESK.